This T cell receptor beta chain was sequenced in a study of neurological immune-mediated disorders. This clonotype was found many times. Antigen unknown. Study-level results: The level of TCR clonal expansion was highest in patients with HTLV-1-associated myelopathy and lowest in multiple sclerosis, where it fell below the level seen in healthy controls.

The CDR3 extends over 16 amino acids. After removal of 1 base from V and 0 bases from J, the junction contained 6 bases not matched to a gene. Germline V gene lookup returns CDR1 DFQATT and CDR2 SNEGSKA (reference sequence). The study built unsorted libraries from 2 million PBMCs kept at -80 C. Synthesis of cDNA was performed by 5'RACE using 10-nucleotide random UMIs. TCRdb processed the 5' RACE reads anew with MiXCR; each CDR3 protein has one entry. Of fewer than 25,000 distinct CDR3 sequences in the sample, about 13% were seen once. Sequencing input: PBMCs. This sequence originates from a woman aged 55-69 years with HTLV-1-associated myelopathy (HAM/TSP). The V gene is TRBV20-1, the J gene TRBJ2-1; 7 nucleotides line up with TRBD2. Here the CDR3 reads CSARVPGGVSYNEQFF. In nucleotides, the CDR3 is TGCAGTGCTAGAGTCCCGGGGGGAGTCTCCTACAATGAGCAGTTCTTC.